These 10 T cell receptor beta chains were sequenced from one sample in a study of shared clonotypes between healthy human individuals. Profiled with immunoSEQ multiplex PCR; TCRdb holds only in-frame clones, not every one. The sample lists under 1,900,000 clones; just under 99% were seen once. Material for sequencing was naive CD4+ T cells sorted from blood. Documented subset: CD45RA+ positively selected. The receptors derive from a young man in good health.

V usage is TRBV5-1 and J usage is TRBJ2-5; the match to TRBD2 covers 8 bases. Germline CDR1 and CDR2: SGHRS and YFSETQ. This CDR3 has 14 residues. The V segment lost 2 bases and the J segment 5 bases; nucleotides outside the gene matches: 5. The CDR3 DNA is TGCGCCAGCAGCTTTAGCGGGATAGGGGAGACCCAGTACTTC. Translation: CASSFSGIGETQYF.

The chain couples TRBV7-2 to TRBJ1-4, with D unclear. Germline V gene lookup returns CDR1 SGHTA and CDR2 FQGNSA. Trimming cost V 3 bases and J 3 bases, with 8 bases left between them. This CDR3 contains 14 residues. Here the CDR3 reads CASSLGNPNEKLFF. The CDR3 DNA sequence: TGTGCCAGCAGCTTGGGGAACCCTAATGAAAAACTGTTTTTT.

The rearrangement uses TRBV11-2 and TRBJ2-1; possible D gene TRBD2, 6 bases. CDR1 and CDR2 (germline): SGHAT, FQNNGV. Trimming removed 4 bases from V and 8 bases from J, with 15 bases in between. This CDR3 has 14 amino acids. The CDR3 loop is CASSSQGLIDEQFF. The CDR3 nucleotides read TGTGCCAGCAGCTCCCAGGGACTTATAGATGAGCAGTTCTTC. Full variable domain (outside the CDR3, taken from reference TRBV11-2 and TRBJ2-1): EAGVAQSPRYKIIEKRQSVAFWCNPISGHATLYWYQQILGQGPKLLIQFQNNGVVDDSQLPKDRFSAERLKGVDSTLKIQPAKLEDSAVYLCASSSQGLIDEQFFGPGTRLTVL.

The genes are TRBV5-1 and TRBJ1-4; D is uncertain. Germline V CDR1 and CDR2: SGHRS, YFSETQ. Trimming took off 2 bases at V and 5 bases at J, with 7 bases between the two ends. This CDR3 spans 13 amino acids. This CDR3 reads CASSFRTNEKLFF. For the CDR3, the DNA is TGCGCCAGCAGCTTCCGGACGAATGAAAAACTGTTTTTT.

The chain has TRBV27 and TRBJ2-2, with 9 bases fitting TRBD1. The CDR3 length is 17 residues. Germline loops: CDR1 MNHEY, CDR2 SMNVEV (reference sequence). V lost 4 bases, J lost 4 bases, and 10 bases stayed unmatched. CDR3 protein: CASSSPGTGLLTGELFF. In nucleotides, the CDR3 is TGTGCCAGCAGTTCCCCCGGGACAGGGCTACTCACCGGGGAGCTGTTTTTT.

In DNA form, the CDR3 reads TGCGCCAGCAGCTCGGGCCTAGCGTCTGGAAACACCATATATTTT. As protein: CASSSGLASGNTIYF. The chain combines TRBV5-1 with TRBJ1-3, with unresolved D. The CDR3 is 15 amino acids. Between the trimmed V and J ends, which lost 3 bases and 1 base, there was a span of 11 bases. The germline V gene encodes CDR1 SGHRS and CDR2 YFSETQ.

V usage is TRBV28 and J usage is TRBJ1-5, with unresolved D. Germline values: CDR1 MDHEN, CDR2 SYDVKM. This CDR3 spans 14 amino acids. V lost 3 bases and J 1 base, leaving 7 bases between the germline ends. The CDR3 here is CASSFSRSNQPQHF. DNA of the CDR3: TGTGCCAGCAGTTTCTCGAGGAGCAATCAGCCCCAGCATTTT.

The chain is built from TRBV27 and TRBJ2-7; D is possibly TRBD1 (6 bases). The germline gives CDR1 MNHEY, CDR2 SMNVEV (reference sequence). V gave up 1 base and J gave up 2 bases, with 15 bases separating them. This CDR3 is built from 16 residues. The CDR3 nucleotides are TGTGCCAGCAGTTTATTGGGGGCCCAGCAACCCTACGAGCAGTACTTC. Encoded protein: CASSLLGAQQPYEQYF.

As to this clone: Other DNA sequences from this sample encode an identical CDR3 as well. The gene calls are TRBV14 and TRBJ2-5, with D perhaps matching TRBD2 (5 bases). V lost 4 bases and J lost 4, with 7 bases in between. The CDR3 consists of 12 residues. Germline V CDR1 and CDR2: SGHDN, FVKESK. The DNA of the CDR3 is TGTGCCAGCAGCCTTCGGGGAGAGACCCAGTACTTC. Protein sequence: CASSLRGETQYF.

The chain combines TRBV18 with TRBJ2-7; maybe TRBD1 (6 bases). CDR1 and CDR2 (germline): KGHSH, LQKENI. The CDR3 is 14 residues long. V shed 3 bases and J shed 2 bases, with 11 bases lying between them. The CDR3 DNA reads TGTGCCAGCTCACCCTTGACAGGAACCTACGAGCAGTACTTC. It codes for CASSPLTGTYEQYF. Drawing the rest from reference TRBV18 and TRBJ2-7, the complete variable domain is NAGVMQNPRHLVRRRGQEARLRCSPMKGHSHVYWYRQLPEEGLKFMVYLQKENIIDESGMPKERFSAEFPKEGPSILRIQQVVRGDSAAYFCASSPLTGTYEQYFGPGTRLTVT.